Detailed here is one TCR beta chain. Its antigen remains unknown. This specimen belongs to a study of T cell repertoires in cytomegalovirus infection. TCRdb called the reads again in MiXCR, with one record for every CDR3 protein. The table includes roughly 920,000 distinct CDR3 sequences, around 29% detected once. With 5 bases removed from V and 1 base from J, the gap between germline ends came to 12 bases. Germline loops: CDR1 LNHDA, CDR2 SQIVND (reference sequence). The CDR3 totals 15 residues. This rearrangement joins TRBV19 to TRBJ1-5, with D unclear. The TCR originated in a human donor in good health (CMV status not recorded). Some clones in this sample may be carry-over from other donors' samples. Sequencing was performed on cultured CD8+ T cells from PBMCs, taken from culture after CMV antigen stimulation. Here the CDR3 reads CASSLTFDSNQPQHF. The CDR3 nucleotides read TGTGCCAGTAGTCTTACTTTCGACAGCAATCAGCCCCAGCATTTT.